This T cell receptor (beta chain) is drawn from a study of cytomegalovirus exposure and HLA in healthy donors. Study-level points and caveats: Reported results showed that the classifier diagnosed cytomegalovirus status with high specificity and sensitivity. On later analysis, the bulk of CMV-associated TCR beta chains appeared to be HLA-restricted.

PCR employed 60 Vbeta and 13 Jbeta primers. The protocol was immunoSEQ multiplex PCR, while the TCRdb copy is restricted to in-frame clones and leaves out a portion. The sample totals around 58,000 clones. Germline trimming cut 6 bases from V and 3 bases from J; bases unmatched to any gene: 4. This CDR3 has 14 amino acids. CDR1 is LNHDA, CDR2 SQIVND, per germline (reference sequence). Points on this clone: Antigen: not known.

The genes are TRBV19 and TRBJ2-7; TRBD1 aligns across 11 bases. The material sequenced was PBMCs. The TCR sequence derives from a man aged 45-65 years in good health and CMV-seropositive. This CDR3 reads CASRPGQGGYEQYF. The CDR3 bases are TGTGCCAGTAGGCCGGGACAGGGGGGCTACGAGCAGTACTTC.